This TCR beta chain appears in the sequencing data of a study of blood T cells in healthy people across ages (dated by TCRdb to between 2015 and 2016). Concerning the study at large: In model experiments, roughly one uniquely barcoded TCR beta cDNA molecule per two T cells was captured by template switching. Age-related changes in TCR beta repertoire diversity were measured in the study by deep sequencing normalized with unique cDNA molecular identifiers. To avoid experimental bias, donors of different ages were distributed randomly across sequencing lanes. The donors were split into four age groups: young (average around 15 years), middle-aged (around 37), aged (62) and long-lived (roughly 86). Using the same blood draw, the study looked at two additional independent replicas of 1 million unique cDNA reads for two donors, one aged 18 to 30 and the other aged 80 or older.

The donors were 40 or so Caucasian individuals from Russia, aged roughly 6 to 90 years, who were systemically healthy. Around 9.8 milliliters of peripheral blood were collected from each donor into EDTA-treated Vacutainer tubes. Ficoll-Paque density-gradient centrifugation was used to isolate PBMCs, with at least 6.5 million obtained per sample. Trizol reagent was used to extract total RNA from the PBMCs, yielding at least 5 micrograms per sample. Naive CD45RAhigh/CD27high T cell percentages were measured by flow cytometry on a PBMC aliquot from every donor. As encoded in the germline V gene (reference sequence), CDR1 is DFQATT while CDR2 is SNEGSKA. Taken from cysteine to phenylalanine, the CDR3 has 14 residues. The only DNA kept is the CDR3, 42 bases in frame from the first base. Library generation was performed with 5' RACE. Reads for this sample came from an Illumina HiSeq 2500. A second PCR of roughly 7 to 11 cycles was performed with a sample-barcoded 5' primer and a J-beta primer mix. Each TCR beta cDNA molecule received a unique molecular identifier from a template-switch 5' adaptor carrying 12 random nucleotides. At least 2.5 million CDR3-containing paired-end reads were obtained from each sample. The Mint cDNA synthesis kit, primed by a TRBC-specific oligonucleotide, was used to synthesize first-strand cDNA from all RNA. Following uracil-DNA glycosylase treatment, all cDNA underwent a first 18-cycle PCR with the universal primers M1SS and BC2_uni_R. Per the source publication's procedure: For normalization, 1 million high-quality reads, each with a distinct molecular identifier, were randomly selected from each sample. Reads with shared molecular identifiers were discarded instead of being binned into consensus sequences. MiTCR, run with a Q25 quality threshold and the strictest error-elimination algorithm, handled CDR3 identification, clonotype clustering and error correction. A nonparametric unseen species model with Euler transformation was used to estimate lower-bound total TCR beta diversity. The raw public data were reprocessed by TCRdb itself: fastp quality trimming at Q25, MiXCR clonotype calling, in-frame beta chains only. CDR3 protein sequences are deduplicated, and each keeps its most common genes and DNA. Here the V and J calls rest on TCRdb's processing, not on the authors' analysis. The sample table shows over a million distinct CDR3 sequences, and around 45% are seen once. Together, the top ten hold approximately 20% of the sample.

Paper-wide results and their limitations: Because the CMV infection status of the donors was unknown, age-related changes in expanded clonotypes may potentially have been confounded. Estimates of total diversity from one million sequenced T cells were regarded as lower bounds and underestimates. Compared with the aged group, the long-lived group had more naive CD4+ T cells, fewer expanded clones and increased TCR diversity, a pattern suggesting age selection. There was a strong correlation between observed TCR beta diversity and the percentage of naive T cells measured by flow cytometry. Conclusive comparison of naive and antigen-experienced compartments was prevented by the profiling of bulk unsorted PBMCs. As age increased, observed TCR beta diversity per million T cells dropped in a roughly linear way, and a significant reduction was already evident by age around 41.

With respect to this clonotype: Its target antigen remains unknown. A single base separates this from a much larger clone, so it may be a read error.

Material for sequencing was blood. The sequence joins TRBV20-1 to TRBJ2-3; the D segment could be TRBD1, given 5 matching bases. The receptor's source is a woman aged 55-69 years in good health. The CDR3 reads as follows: CSARGGNIPDAQYF. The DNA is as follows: TGCAGTGCTAGAGGGGGCAATATACCAGATGCGCAGTATTTT.